The 27 T cell receptor beta chains below all came from one sample that was sequenced in a study of blood T cell repertoires in COVID-19. Assay used: immunoSEQ multiplex PCR; TCRdb lists only in-frame clones, some missing. The profile shows under 550,000 clones, around nine tenths of them singletons. The sequenced material came from peripheral blood. The receptors originated from a man aged 18 to 30 with COVID-19, enrolled during active disease.

The V call is TRBV24-1, the J call TRBJ2-1; TRBD2 matches at 12 bases. The CDR3 runs 16 residues. Germline lookup yields CDR1 KGHDR and CDR2 SFDVKD. The junction had 9 bases not matched to a gene; V was cut back by 4 bases and J by 9 bases. CDR3 bases: TGTGCCACCAGTGACCCGACTAGCGGGAGTCGGACTGAGCAGTTCTTC. It translates to CATSDPTSGSRTEQFF.

The V and J genes are TRBV15 and TRBJ1-6, with D perhaps matching TRBD1 (6 bases). Trimming took 0 bases from V and 10 from J, leaving 13 bases between them. The CDR3 extends over 15 amino acids. Germline lookup yields CDR1 LNHNV and CDR2 YYDKDF (reference sequence). The CDR3 DNA sequence: TGTGCCACCAGCAGAGATTCAGGGGCCGGGTCACCCCTCCACTTT. Translation gives CATSRDSGAGSPLHF.

CDR3 region: CASSINSRSNTEAFF. CDR3 nucleotide sequence: TGTGCCAGTAGTATCAACAGCAGGTCGAACACTGAAGCTTTCTTT. The rearrangement links TRBV19 to TRBJ1-1; D not certain. The CDR3 totals 15 residues. Trimming removed 3 bases from V and 1 base from J, with 12 bases in between. Germline assignment: CDR1 LNHDA and CDR2 SQIVND (reference sequence).

The J gene is TRBJ1-2, the V gene TRBV2; 7 nucleotides line up with TRBD1. CDR1 SNHLY and CDR2 FYNNEI come from the germline V gene. CDR3 length: 14 amino acids. V shed 4 bases, J shed 4 bases, and the junction held 6 bases outside the gene matches. The CDR3 region is CASSGLGQSYGYTF. CDR3 coding DNA: TGTGCCAGCAGTGGGTTGGGACAGAGCTATGGCTACACCTTC. Together with reference TRBV2 and TRBJ1-2, the CDR3 gives the full variable domain: EPEVTQTPSHQVTQMGQEVILRCVPISNHLYFYWYRQILGQKVEFLVSFYNNEISEKSEIFDDQFSVERPDGSNFTLKIRSTKLEDSAMYFCASSGLGQSYGYTFGSGTRLTVV.

This clone is a singleton in its sample. The chain is built from TRBV6-6 and TRBJ1-1, with unresolved D. V was cut by 0 bases and J by 6 bases, with 5 bases left in between. Germline-derived CDR1 and CDR2 are MNHNY and SVGAGI (reference sequence). CDR3 length: 12 residues. Written as DNA, the CDR3 is TGTGCCAGCAGTTACTCCCGGGCTGAAGCTTTCTTT. Encoded protein: CASSYSRAEAFF.

The chain's CDR3 is CASSLRQGRAGELFF. As DNA, the CDR3 is TGCGCCAGCAGCTTGAGGCAGGGTAGGGCCGGGGAGCTGTTTTTT. J is TRBJ2-2 and V is TRBV5-1, with D perhaps matching TRBD1 (5 bases). V was cut by 1 base and J by 6 bases, with 13 bases left in between. The germline CDR1 and CDR2 sequences are SGHRS and YFSETQ. The CDR3 is made up of 15 amino acids.

The genes are TRBV6-5 and TRBJ1-5; the match to TRBD1 covers 7 bases. V shed 5 bases and J 6 bases; nucleotides not matched to a gene: 7. CDR1 and CDR2 (germline): MNHEY, SVGAGI. This CDR3 contains 14 residues. The CDR3 DNA sequence: TGTGCCAGCAGTCCCCGACAGGGCGGTCAGCCCCAGCATTTT. This translates into CASSPRQGGQPQHF.

The CDR3 bases are TGTGCCAGCAGCCAGAATCGGGAGTCTGAAGCTTTCTTT. This gives the protein CASSQNRESEAFF. V gene TRBV3-1 (or the pseudogene TRBV3-2) combines with J gene TRBJ1-1; D ambiguous. V lost 3 bases to trimming and J lost 6 bases, with 11 bases between them. The CDR3 length is 13 residues. CDR1 and CDR2 (germline): LGHDT, YNNKEL (reference sequence).

V usage is TRBV7-2 and J usage is TRBJ2-5; a possible D gene is TRBD2 (5 bases). V was cut by 1 base and J by 0 bases, with 9 bases left in between. Germline CDR1 and CDR2: SGHTA and FQGNSA. This CDR3 has 15 residues. The CDR3 sequence is CASSLGGLNQETQYF. Here the CDR3 DNA reads TGTGCCAGCAGCTTAGGAGGGCTGAACCAAGAGACCCAGTACTTC.

This chain joins TRBV14 and TRBJ2-1; 13 bases agree with TRBD2. V lost 4 bases to trimming and J lost 6 bases; unmatched junction nucleotides: 6. Germline CDR1 SGHDN, CDR2 FVKESK. The CDR3 has 16 residues. In DNA form, the CDR3 reads TGTGCCAGCAGCCCTGGACTAGCGGGAGTGGGCAATGAGCAGTTCTTC. As protein: CASSPGLAGVGNEQFF.

The chain links TRBV18 to TRBJ2-2; 10 bases align to TRBD2. Trimming took 4 bases from V and 1 from J; bases not matched to a gene: 6. The CDR3 is made up of 17 amino acids. CDR1 and CDR2 from the germline V gene are KGHSH and LQKENI. The CDR3 DNA reads as TGTGCCAGCTCACGGTCTAGCGGGGGCCGGAACACCGGGGAGCTGTTTTTT. This sequence encodes CASSRSSGGRNTGELFF.

A single count supports this clone. This chain connects TRBV6-1 to TRBJ2-3, with 8 positions matching TRBD2. This CDR3 spans 16 amino acids. Germline loops: CDR1 MNHNS, CDR2 SASEGT. Trimming took 4 bases from V and 2 from J; bases not matched to a gene: 8. The CDR3 region is CASSAPSGRHTDTQYF. The CDR3 DNA follows: TGTGCCAGCAGTGCCCCAAGCGGGAGACACACAGATACGCAGTATTTT.

The chain has TRBV19 and TRBJ2-2, with 10 positions matching TRBD1. The junction had 7 bases not matched to a gene; V was cut back by 1 base and J by 5 bases. CDR3 size: 17 residues. Germline loops: CDR1 LNHDA, CDR2 SQIVND (reference sequence). The CDR3 region has the DNA TGTGCCAGTAGTATAGCCCTATGGACAGGGGGAACCGGGGAGCTGTTTTTT. This sequence encodes CASSIALWTGGTGELFF.

The chain is built from TRBV6-5 and TRBJ1-5; 8 bases are shared with TRBD1. The CDR3 consists of 15 residues. Germline V CDR1 and CDR2: MNHEY, SVGAGI. V lost 7 bases to trimming and J lost 7 bases; unmatched junction nucleotides: 12. DNA for the CDR3: TGTGCCAGCATGGGGTGGGACAGGTCGGAACAGCCCCAGCATTTT. Protein: CASMGWDRSEQPQHF.

The J gene is TRBJ1-2, the V gene TRBV6-2 or TRBV6-3; no definite D call. This CDR3 spans 14 amino acids. Germline CDR1 reads MNHEY; CDR2 reads SVGEGT. V lost 2 bases to trimming and J lost 2 bases, with 9 bases between them. The CDR3 DNA is TGTGCCAGCAGTTACGGCCCGGGGAACTATGGCTACACCTTC. Its protein is CASSYGPGNYGYTF.

V is TRBV12-3 or TRBV12-4 and J is TRBJ2-7; 7 bases map to TRBD1. The CDR3 is 13 amino acids. The J segment lost 6 bases and the V segment lost 6 bases, leaving 8 bases of the junction unmatched. DNA of the CDR3: TGTGCCAGCAGCCCGACAGGGTTATTCGAGCAGTACTTC. Translating gives CASSPTGLFEQYF.

The chain employs TRBV25-1 and TRBJ2-7; 7 bases line up with TRBD2. Germline values: CDR1 MGHDK, CDR2 SYGVNS. With 0 bases clipped from V and 2 bases from J, the junction kept 10 bases outside the gene matches. The CDR3 runs to 17 residues. CDR3 protein: CASSEYGLGDFPYEQYF. DNA of the CDR3: TGTGCCAGCAGTGAATATGGACTAGGAGATTTCCCCTACGAGCAGTACTTC.

The chain couples TRBV18 to TRBJ2-5; 9 bases agree with TRBD1. The V segment lost 5 bases and the J segment 3 bases; nucleotides outside the gene matches: 10. Germline loops: CDR1 KGHSH, CDR2 LQKENI. This CDR3 is 16 amino acids long. The CDR3 region is CASSSTSGTGKETQYF. CDR3 in DNA: TGTGCCAGCTCATCGACTTCCGGGACAGGGAAAGAGACCCAGTACTTC.

The chain combines TRBV7-2 with TRBJ2-3, with D tentatively TRBD2 (6 bases). From germline, CDR1 is SGHTA and CDR2 FQGNSA. The CDR3 has 16 amino acids. V lost 0 bases to trimming and J lost 4 bases, with 14 bases between them. This CDR3 is CASSLASRRGADTQYF. CDR3 nucleotide sequence: TGTGCCAGCAGCTTAGCTTCCAGGCGGGGAGCAGATACGCAGTATTTT.

This clone came up once. J is TRBJ1-1 and V is TRBV7-9; the match to TRBD1 covers 8 bases. This CDR3 comprises 15 residues. Germline trimming cut 1 base from V and 0 bases from J; bases unmatched to any gene: 1. Looked up from germline, CDR1 is SEHNR and CDR2 is FQNEAQ (reference sequence). DNA for the CDR3: TGTGCCAGCAGCTTAGGGACAGGGATGAACACTGAAGCTTTCTTT. Translation: CASSLGTGMNTEAFF.

The CDR3 protein is CASSMGTGNGYTF. In DNA, the CDR3 is TGTGCCAGTAGTATGGGGACAGGGAATGGCTACACCTTC. The gene calls are TRBV19 and TRBJ1-2, with 9 bases identical to TRBD1. J lost 6 bases, V lost 3 bases, and 2 bases had no gene match. CDR3 length: 13 residues. Germline V gene lookup returns CDR1 LNHDA and CDR2 SQIVND (reference sequence).

This clone was recorded only once. The chain couples TRBV4-1 to TRBJ2-2; 9 nucleotides align to TRBD1. Germline loops: CDR1 MGHRA, CDR2 YSYEKL. V dropped 1 base and J dropped 5; count of bases not matched to a gene: 5. This CDR3 is built from 16 residues. CDR3 coding DNA: TGCGCCAGCAGCCAAGGCGGGACAGGGAGAACCGGGGAGCTGTTTTTT. Translating gives CASSQGGTGRTGELFF.

V and J are TRBV2 and TRBJ2-7; 8 bases align to TRBD1. Germline trimming cut 5 bases from V and 5 bases from J; bases unmatched to any gene: 11. The germline V gene encodes CDR1 SNHLY and CDR2 FYNNEI. The CDR3 spans 15 residues. CDR3 in amino acids: CASSILQGVSHEQYF. As DNA, the CDR3 is TGTGCCAGCAGTATTTTACAGGGGGTATCCCACGAGCAGTACTTC.

The chain links TRBV15 to TRBJ2-7; 10 bases line up with TRBD1. This CDR3 contains 14 residues. V shed 1 base and J 7 bases; nucleotides not matched to a gene: 4. The V gene's germline CDR1 is LNHNV and CDR2 YYDKDF (reference sequence). The CDR3 DNA is TGTGCCACCAGCAGAGGGGACAGGGGTGGAGAGCAGTACTTC. Encoded protein: CATSRGDRGGEQYF.

The chain employs TRBV7-9 and TRBJ1-2, with unresolved D. Trimming left V 1 base short and J 6 bases short, with 9 bases between. The CDR3 covers 13 residues. From germline, CDR1 is SEHNR and CDR2 FQNEAQ (reference sequence). The DNA for the CDR3 is TGTGCCAGCAGCTTAGATCGGTCCGATGGCTACACCTTC. Translated, it gives CASSLDRSDGYTF. The complete variable domain, with remaining parts taken from reference TRBV7-9 and TRBJ1-2, reads DTGVSQNPRHKITKRGQNVTFRCDPISEHNRLYWYRQTLGQGPEFLTYFQNEAQLEKSRLLSDRFSAERPKGSFSTLEIQRTEQGDSAMYLCASSLDRSDGYTFGSGTRLTVV.

The V gene is TRBV6-5, the J gene TRBJ1-4; perhaps TRBD1 as D (6 bases). The V gene lost 8 bases and the J gene lost 4 bases, with 14 bases spanning the gap. The germline CDR1 and CDR2 sequences are MNHEY and SVGAGI. The CDR3 has 14 residues. The CDR3 bases are TGTGCCAGCCGGAACAGGGAAATTAATGAAAAACTGTTTTTT. Translated: CASRNREINEKLFF.

This clone has only a few counts. This sequence joins TRBV2 and TRBJ2-3; 13 bases map to TRBD2. CDR1 is SNHLY, CDR2 FYNNEI, per germline. V shed 6 bases, J shed 5 bases, and the junction held 8 bases outside the gene matches. The CDR3 sequence is 16 residues long. This CDR3 reads CASSLTSGRRGDTQYF. The CDR3 DNA sequence: TGTGCCAGCAGCCTGACTAGCGGGAGGCGGGGAGATACGCAGTATTTT.